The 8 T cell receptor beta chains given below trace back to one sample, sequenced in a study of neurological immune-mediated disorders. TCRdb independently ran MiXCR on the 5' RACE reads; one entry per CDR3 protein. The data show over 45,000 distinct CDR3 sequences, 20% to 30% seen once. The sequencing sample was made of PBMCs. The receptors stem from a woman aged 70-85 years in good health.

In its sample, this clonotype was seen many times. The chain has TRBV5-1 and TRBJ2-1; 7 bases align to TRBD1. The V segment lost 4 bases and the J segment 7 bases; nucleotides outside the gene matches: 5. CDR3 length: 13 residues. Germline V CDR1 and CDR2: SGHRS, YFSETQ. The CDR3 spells CASSQQGPNEQFF. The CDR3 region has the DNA TGCGCCAGCAGCCAACAGGGGCCAAATGAGCAGTTCTTC.

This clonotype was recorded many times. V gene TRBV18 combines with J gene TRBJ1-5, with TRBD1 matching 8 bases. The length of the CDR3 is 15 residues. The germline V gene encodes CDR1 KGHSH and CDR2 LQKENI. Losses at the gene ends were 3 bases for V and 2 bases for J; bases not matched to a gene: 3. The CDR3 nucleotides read TGTGCCAGCTCACCCCGGACAGGGCGCAATCAGCCCCAGCATTTT. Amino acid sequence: CASSPRTGRNQPQHF.

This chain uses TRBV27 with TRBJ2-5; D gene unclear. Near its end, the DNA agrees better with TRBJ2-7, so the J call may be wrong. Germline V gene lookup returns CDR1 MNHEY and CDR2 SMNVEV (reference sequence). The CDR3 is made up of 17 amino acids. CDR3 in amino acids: CASSFTDLGRRPYEQYF. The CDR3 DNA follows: TGTGCCAGCAGTTTCACCGACCTAGGACGCCGCCCCTACGAGCAGTACTTC.

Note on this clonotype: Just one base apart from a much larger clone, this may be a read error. The CDR3 reads CVSSRATGNTEAFF. The CDR3 DNA follows: TGTGTCAGCAGTCGAGCGACAGGGAACACTGAAGCTTTCTTT. The rearrangement joins TRBV12-3 or TRBV12-4 to TRBJ1-1; TRBD1 is a possible D gene (6 bases). The CDR3 is 14 amino acids.

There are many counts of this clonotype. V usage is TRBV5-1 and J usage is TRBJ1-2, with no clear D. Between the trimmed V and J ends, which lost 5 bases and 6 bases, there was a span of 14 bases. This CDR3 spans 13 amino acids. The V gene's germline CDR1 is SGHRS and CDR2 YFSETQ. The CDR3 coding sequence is TGCGCCAGCAGGCCAGTCTCCAATAATGGCTACACCTTC. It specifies CASRPVSNNGYTF.

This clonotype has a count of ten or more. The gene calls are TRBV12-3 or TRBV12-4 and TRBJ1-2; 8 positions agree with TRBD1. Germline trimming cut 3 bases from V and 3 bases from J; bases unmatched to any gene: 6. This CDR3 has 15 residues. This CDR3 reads CASSFHRGYDYGYTF. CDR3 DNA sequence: TGTGCCAGCAGTTTCCACAGGGGGTATGACTATGGCTACACCTTC.

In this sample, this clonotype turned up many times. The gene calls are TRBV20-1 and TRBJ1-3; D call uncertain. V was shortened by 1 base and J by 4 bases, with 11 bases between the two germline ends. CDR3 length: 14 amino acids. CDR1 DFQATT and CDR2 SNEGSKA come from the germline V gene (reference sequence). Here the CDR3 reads CSARGSLWGNTIYF. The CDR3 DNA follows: TGCAGTGCTAGAGGGAGTCTGTGGGGAAACACCATATATTTT.

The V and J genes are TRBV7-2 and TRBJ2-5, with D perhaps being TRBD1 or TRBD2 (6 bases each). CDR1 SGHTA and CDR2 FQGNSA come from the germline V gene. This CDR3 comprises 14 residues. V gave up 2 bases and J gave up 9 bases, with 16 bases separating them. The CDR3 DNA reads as TGTGCCAGCAGCTTAAACAGGGCTCCGGGGGCCCAGTACTTC. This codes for CASSLNRAPGAQYF. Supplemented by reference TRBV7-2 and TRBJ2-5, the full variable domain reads GAGVSQSPSNKVTEKGKDVELRCDPISGHTALYWYRQSLGQGLEFLIYFQGNSAPDKSGLPSDRFSAERTGGSVSTLTIQRTQQEDSAVYLCASSLNRAPGAQYFGPGTRLLVL.